This passage covers 24 T cell receptor beta chains from one sample sequenced in a study of T cells after yellow fever vaccination. TCRdb passed the 5' RACE reads through MiXCR, listing each CDR3 protein once. The sample carries 200,000 to 300,000 distinct CDR3 sequences, 13% recorded once. The sample was CD4+ T cells sorted from PBMCs, taken 45 days after the yellow fever booster vaccination. These receptors were obtained from a man aged 30 to 45 who received the YFV17D yellow fever vaccine.

Details on this clonotype: One end of the junction varies from germline; a read error may be responsible. V gene TRBV7-7 combines with J gene TRBJ2-7, with 10 bases matching TRBD2. The CDR3 spans 13 residues. The germline V gene encodes CDR1 SSHAT and CDR2 FNYEAQ (reference sequence). CDR3 protein: CASSQREGGEQYF. CDR3 DNA: TGTGCTAGCAGCCAGCGGGAGGGTGGCGAGCAGTACTTC. Looking up the rest from reference TRBV7-7 and TRBJ2-7 gives the full variable domain: GAGVSQSPRYKVTKRGQDVTLRCDPISSHATLYWYQQALGQGPEFLTYFNYEAQPDKSGLPSDRFSAERPEGSISTLTIQRTEQRDSAMYRCASSQREGGEQYFGPGTRLTVT.

This chain uses TRBV10-3 with TRBJ1-2; D perhaps matches TRBD1 (5 bases). Trimming removed 4 bases from V and 3 bases from J, with 9 bases in between. CDR3 length: 13 amino acids. CDR1 is ENHRY, CDR2 SYGVKD, per germline. This CDR3 reads CAISGGQDYGYTF. The CDR3 coding sequence is TGTGCCATCAGTGGAGGACAAGACTATGGCTACACCTTC.

The genes are TRBV7-2 and TRBJ2-5; a possible D gene is TRBD1 (5 bases). Germline CDR1 reads SGHTA; CDR2 reads FQGNSA. The length of the CDR3 is 13 residues. V was shortened by 7 bases and J by 2 bases, with 11 bases between the two germline ends. The CDR3 protein is CASMHRFQETQYF. CDR3 coding DNA: TGTGCCAGCATGCACAGGTTTCAAGAGACCCAGTACTTC.

Worth noting for this clonotype: One end of the junction fails to match germline, which may point to a read error. The chain couples TRBV2 to TRBJ2-7, with D maybe TRBD2 (5 bases). CDR3 length: 11 amino acids. Germline assignment: CDR1 SNHLY and CDR2 FYNNEI. The DNA for the CDR3 is TGTGCCAGCAGTGAAGAGGGCCGGGAACACTTC. Amino acid sequence: CASSEEGREHF.

There are a few counts of this clonotype. This chain connects TRBV7-2 to TRBJ2-7; a weak D match, TRBD1 (5 bases). The V end was cut by 2 bases, the J end by 6 bases, with 11 bases between. Per the germline V gene, CDR1 is SGHTA and CDR2 is FQGNSA. The CDR3 runs 13 residues. CDR3 protein: CASSLTWQGEQYF. The CDR3 nucleotides are TGTGCCAGCAGCTTAACCTGGCAGGGCGAGCAGTACTTC.

This clonotype was seen a few times. The V gene is TRBV5-1, the J gene TRBJ2-7; the D is unclear. This CDR3 comprises 13 residues. The V end lost 0 bases, the J end lost 2 bases, and 6 bases lay between the germline ends. Germline V gives CDR1 SGHRS, CDR2 YFSETQ. This chain's CDR3 is CASSLDLTYEQYF. CDR3 coding DNA: TGCGCCAGCAGCTTGGATCTAACCTACGAGCAGTACTTC. The whole variable domain, remainder taken from reference TRBV5-1 and TRBJ2-7, is KAGVTQTPRYLIKTRGQQVTLSCSPISGHRSVSWYQQTPGQGLQFLFEYFSETQRNKGNFPGRFSGRQFSNSRSEMNVSTLELGDSALYLCASSLDLTYEQYFGPGTRLTVT.

The gene calls are TRBV5-1 and TRBJ2-1, with 14 bases matching TRBD2. V lost 0 bases and J lost 14; bases outside the gene matches: 10. The CDR3 is 16 residues long. The germline V gene has CDR1 SGHRS and CDR2 YFSETQ. The CDR3 reads CASSLATTSGRAREFF. In DNA form, the CDR3 reads TGCGCCAGCAGCTTGGCCACGACTAGCGGGAGGGCCAGGGAGTTCTTC.

This clonotype came up once. At one of its ends the junction is not consistent with the germline gene, which may arise from a read error. The chain has TRBV5-1 and TRBJ2-5; weak D call: TRBD2 (5 bases). Germline V gives CDR1 SGHRS, CDR2 YFSETQ. The CDR3 runs to 16 residues. In DNA form, the CDR3 reads TGCGCCAGCAGCACGAGACCCGGGATCGTTGTTGAGAACCAGTACTTC. It is translated as CASSTRPGIVVENQYF.

The chain employs TRBV18 and TRBJ1-2; no reliable D call. The CDR3 is 14 amino acids. From germline, CDR1 is KGHSH and CDR2 LQKENI. Trimming left V 2 bases short and J 3 bases short, with 10 bases between. CDR3 in amino acids: CASSPAGVDYGYTF. For the CDR3, the DNA is TGTGCCAGCTCACCAGCCGGAGTCGACTATGGCTACACCTTC.

The chain links TRBV7-2 to TRBJ2-5, with 9 positions matching TRBD2. The CDR3 spans 16 residues. V lost 0 bases, J lost 3 bases, and 5 bases stayed unmatched. Per germline, CDR1 SGHTA and CDR2 FQGNSA. CDR3 sequence: CASSLAKASGKETQYF. The CDR3, as DNA: TGTGCCAGCAGCTTAGCTAAGGCTAGCGGGAAAGAGACCCAGTACTTC.

The CDR3 nucleotides are TGCAGTGCTAGAGATCGTGTTAGCGGGATGGCCGCAGCAGATACGCAGTATTTT. It encodes CSARDRVSGMAAADTQYF. The chain joins TRBV20-1 to TRBJ2-3, with 8 nucleotides matching TRBD2. Losses at the gene ends were 0 bases for V and 4 bases for J; bases not matched to a gene: 15. The germline V gene has CDR1 DFQATT and CDR2 SNEGSKA (reference sequence). CDR3 length: 18 residues.

The chain links TRBV20-1 to TRBJ2-5; the match to TRBD2 covers 8 bases. The length of the CDR3 is 15 residues. Germline-derived CDR1 and CDR2 are DFQATT and SNEGSKA (reference sequence). Trimming removed 4 bases from V and 2 bases from J; junction bases left unmatched: 9. CDR3: CSATDPSGHQETQYF. For the CDR3, the DNA is TGCAGTGCTACTGATCCTAGCGGGCATCAAGAGACCCAGTACTTC.

The chain couples TRBV28 to TRBJ2-2; D tentatively reads TRBD1 or TRBD2 (6 bases each). Trimming took off 3 bases at V and 5 bases at J, with 13 bases between the two ends. The CDR3 spans 15 residues. Germline V gene lookup returns CDR1 MDHEN and CDR2 SYDVKM. The CDR3 nucleotides are TGTGCCAGCAGTTTTCCGGGGGCGAGGACCGGGGAGCTGTTTTTT. Amino acids: CASSFPGARTGELFF.

Details on this clonotype: The junction and the germline gene differ at one end; a read error may be behind it. The genes are TRBV29-1 and TRBJ2-5, with TRBD2 matching 12 bases. The V gene's germline CDR1 is SQVTM and CDR2 ANQGSEA. The CDR3 spans 12 residues. The CDR3 protein is CSVEELTSGSLF. CDR3 in DNA: TGCAGCGTTGAAGAATTGACTAGCGGGAGCCTCTTC.

The rearrangement links TRBV15 to TRBJ2-1, with TRBD2 as a possible D gene (6 bases). Trimming took 3 bases from V and 5 from J, leaving 11 bases between them. CDR3 length equals 14 residues. CDR1 and CDR2 from the germline V gene are LNHNV and YYDKDF (reference sequence). CDR3 region: CATSSFSGNNEQFF. The DNA for the CDR3 is TGTGCCACCAGCAGCTTTAGCGGAAACAATGAGCAGTTCTTC.

V gene TRBV5-1 combines with J gene TRBJ2-2; 8 positions match TRBD1. This CDR3 comprises 15 residues. Trimming at V came to 5 bases and at J to 6 bases, leaving 9 bases not matched to a gene. Germline CDR1 and CDR2: SGHRS and YFSETQ. In nucleotides, the CDR3 is TGCGCCAGCAGTCCATCAGGGGGCAGTGCCGGGGAGCTGTTTTTT. Protein: CASSPSGGSAGELFF.

This chain links TRBV7-9 with TRBJ2-7; D gene ambiguous. V lost 5 bases and J 1 base, leaving 15 bases between the germline ends. The CDR3 extends over 15 amino acids. Germline CDR1 SEHNR, CDR2 FQNEAQ (reference sequence). CDR3: CASSPLSMGSYEQYF. Written as DNA, the CDR3 is TGTGCCAGCAGCCCCCTCTCCATGGGATCCTACGAGCAGTACTTC.

This chain uses TRBV25-1 with TRBJ2-1; the match to TRBD2 covers 11 bases. The junction had 1 base not matched to a gene; V was cut back by 1 base and J by 2 bases. Germline V gives CDR1 MGHDK, CDR2 SYGVNS. The CDR3 spans 16 residues. The CDR3 sequence: CASSELTSGTYNEQFF. The DNA for the CDR3 is TGTGCCAGCAGTGAATTGACTAGCGGGACCTACAATGAGCAGTTCTTC.

The rearrangement joins TRBV3-1 to TRBJ1-2; 8 bases agree with TRBD1. Germline CDR1 LGHDT, CDR2 YNNKEL (reference sequence). Trimming took 4 bases from V and 4 from J; bases not matched to a gene: 8. CDR3 length: 15 amino acids. CDR3: CASSPGTGPFYGYTF. The DNA of the CDR3 is TGTGCCAGCAGCCCTGGGACAGGCCCTTTCTATGGCTACACCTTC.

This chain joins TRBV3-1 and TRBJ2-1; possibly TRBD1 for D (6 bases). V lost 7 bases to trimming and J lost 8 bases, with 15 bases between them. This CDR3 region has 13 residues. CDR1 is LGHDT, CDR2 YNNKEL, per germline (reference sequence). As DNA, the CDR3 is TGTGCCAGCACGGAAGGGGGATCGGATGAGCAGTTCTTC. It is translated as CASTEGGSDEQFF.

This clonotype was detected only a few times. V usage is TRBV28 and J usage is TRBJ2-7, with TRBD1 matching 7 bases. Germline CDR1 MDHEN, CDR2 SYDVKM. The CDR3 consists of 13 residues. Unmatched junction bases numbered 6, after V lost 6 bases and J lost 4 bases. The CDR3 is CASRETGRYEQYF. Here the CDR3 DNA reads TGTGCCAGCAGAGAGACAGGGCGTTACGAGCAGTACTTC.

The genes are TRBV30 and TRBJ2-7, with D tentatively TRBD2 (5 bases). Germline loops: CDR1 GTSNPN, CDR2 SVGIG (reference sequence). The CDR3 is 13 amino acids. V was clipped by 8 bases and J by 6 bases, with 20 bases between them. The CDR3 bases are TGTGCCGGTTGGCGGGTGGCGGAACGCGAGCAGTACTTC. Translation: CAGWRVAEREQYF.

This clonotype came up many times. The gene calls are TRBV7-8 and TRBJ2-3; no clear D gene. Trimming took off 1 base at V and 2 bases at J, with 10 bases between the two ends. CDR3 length: 15 residues. Germline V gene sequence: CDR1 SGHVS, CDR2 FQNEAQ. CDR3 amino acids: CASSLDTGHTDTQYF. The CDR3 nucleotides are TGTGCCAGCAGCTTAGACACTGGGCACACAGATACGCAGTATTTT.

This chain joins TRBV6-2 or TRBV6-3 and TRBJ2-3; the D is unclear. This CDR3 contains 14 residues. Trimming took off 6 bases at V and 4 bases at J, with 14 bases between the two ends. Looked up from germline, CDR1 is MNHEY and CDR2 is SVGEGT. The CDR3 here is CASRPIALPDTQYF. In nucleotides, the CDR3 is TGTGCCAGCAGACCGATAGCCCTCCCAGATACGCAGTATTTT.